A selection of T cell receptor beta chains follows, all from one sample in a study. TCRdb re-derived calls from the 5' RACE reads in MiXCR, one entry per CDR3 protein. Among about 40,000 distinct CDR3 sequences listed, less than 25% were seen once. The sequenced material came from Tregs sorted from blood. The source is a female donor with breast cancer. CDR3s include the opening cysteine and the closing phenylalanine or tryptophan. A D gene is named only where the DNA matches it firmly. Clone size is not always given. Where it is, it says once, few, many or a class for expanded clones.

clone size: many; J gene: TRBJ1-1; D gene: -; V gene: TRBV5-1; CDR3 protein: CASSSSGRGARTEAFF; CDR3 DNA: TGCGCCAGCAGCTCCTCTGGCCGGGGGGCGCGCACTGAAGCTTTCTTT
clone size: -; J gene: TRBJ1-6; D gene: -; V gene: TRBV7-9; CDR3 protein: CASSSSSQPLHF; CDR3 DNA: TGTGCCAGCAGCTCATCATCGCAACCCCTCCACTTT
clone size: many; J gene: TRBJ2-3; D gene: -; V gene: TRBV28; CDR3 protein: CASSFSDTQYF; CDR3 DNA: TGTGCCAGCAGTTTTTCAGATACGCAGTATTTT
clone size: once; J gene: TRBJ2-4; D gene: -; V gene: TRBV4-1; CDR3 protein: CASSLILDSGAKSIQYF; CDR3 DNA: TGCGCCAGCAGCCTCATTTTGGACAGCGGGGCCAAAAGCATTCAGTACTTC
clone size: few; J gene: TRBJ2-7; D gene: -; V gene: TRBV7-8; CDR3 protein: CASTNEQYF; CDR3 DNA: TGTGCCAGCACTAACGAGCAGTACTTC
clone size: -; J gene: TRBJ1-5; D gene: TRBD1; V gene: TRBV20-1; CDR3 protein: CSVTQGAQELNQPQHF; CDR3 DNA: TGCAGCGTGACACAGGGGGCTCAAGAGCTGAATCAGCCCCAGCATTTT
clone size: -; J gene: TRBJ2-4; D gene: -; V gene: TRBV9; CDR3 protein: CASSWGRGSIQYF; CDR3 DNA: TGTGCCAGCAGCTGGGGGAGGGGGAGCATTCAGTACTTC
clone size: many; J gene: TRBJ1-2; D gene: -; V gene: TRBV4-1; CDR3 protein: CASRHSGSYYGYTF; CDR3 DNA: TGCGCCAGCAGGCATTCCGGCAGTTACTATGGCTACACCTTC
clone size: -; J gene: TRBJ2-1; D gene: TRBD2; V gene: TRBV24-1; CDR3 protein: CATSDLPGGNDEQFF; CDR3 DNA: TGTGCCACCAGTGATCTGCCGGGGGGGAACGACGAGCAGTTCTTC
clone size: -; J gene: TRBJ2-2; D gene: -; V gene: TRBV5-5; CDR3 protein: CASSLLQGTGELFF; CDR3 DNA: TGTGCCAGCAGCTTACTCCAGGGAACCGGGGAGCTGTTTTTT
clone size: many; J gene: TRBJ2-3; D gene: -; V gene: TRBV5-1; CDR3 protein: CASSLVLRTGMLNTQYF; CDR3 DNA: TGCGCCAGCAGCTTGGTGTTAAGGACTGGAATGTTGAATACGCAGTATTTT
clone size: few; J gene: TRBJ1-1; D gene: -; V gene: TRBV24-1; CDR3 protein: CATSDEVGSEAFF; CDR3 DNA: TGTGCCACCAGTGATGAAGTGGGTTCTGAAGCTTTCTTT
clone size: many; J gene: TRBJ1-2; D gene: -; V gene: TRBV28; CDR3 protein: CASQDSQHGYTF; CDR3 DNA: TGTGCCAGCCAAGACAGCCAACATGGCTACACCTTC
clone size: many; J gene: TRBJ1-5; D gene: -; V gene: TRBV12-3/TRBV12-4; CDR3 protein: CASSFAGGGGQPQHF; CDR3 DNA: TGTGCCAGCAGTTTCGCTGGGGGCGGGGGTCAGCCCCAGCATTTT
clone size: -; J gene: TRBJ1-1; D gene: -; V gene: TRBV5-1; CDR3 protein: CASSFSGIAEAFF; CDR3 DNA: TGCGCCAGCAGCTTCTCTGGCATCGCTGAAGCTTTCTTT
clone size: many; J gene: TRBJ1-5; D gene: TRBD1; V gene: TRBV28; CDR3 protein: CASRETGGVQPQHF; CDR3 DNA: TGTGCCAGCAGAGAAACAGGGGGTGTTCAGCCCCAGCATTTT